These 32 T cell receptor beta chains were sequenced from one sample in a study of T cells after yellow fever vaccination. TCRdb used MiXCR to reprocess the 5' RACE reads, holding one entry per CDR3 protein. Altogether approximately 610,000 distinct CDR3 sequences are present, roughly 17% being singletons, with the ten largest covering roughly a sixth. Source: PBMCs, taken around 5 days after the first yellow fever vaccination. Source of these receptors: a man aged 18 to 29 who received the YFV17D yellow fever vaccine.

The chain uses TRBV6-5 and TRBJ2-1, with D possibly matching TRBD2 (6 bases). The CDR3 runs to 15 residues. Germline CDR1 is MNHEY and CDR2 is SVGAGI. V dropped 4 bases and J dropped 7 bases, with 17 bases sitting between them. The CDR3 sequence: CASSSVGTRANEQFF. The DNA for the CDR3 is TGTGCCAGCAGTTCCGTCGGGACTCGAGCTAATGAGCAGTTCTTC.

The chain employs TRBV2 and TRBJ1-2; a weak D match, TRBD1 (5 bases). Germline CDR1 and CDR2: SNHLY and FYNNEI. The CDR3 has 12 amino acids. V dropped 9 bases and J dropped 2 bases, with 10 bases sitting between them. The CDR3: CARTVPNYGYTF. For the CDR3, the DNA is TGTGCCAGGACAGTGCCAAACTATGGCTACACCTTC.

This sequence joins TRBV7-6 and TRBJ2-3; D is uncertain. Germline V gene sequence: CDR1 SGHVS, CDR2 FNYEAQ. The CDR3 is made up of 16 amino acids. The ends were cut back, 2 bases at V and 1 base at J, with 13 bases in the middle. The CDR3 region has the DNA TGTGCCAGCAGCTTACGCGGTTCTTCCCGCACAGATACGCAGTATTTT. It encodes CASSLRGSSRTDTQYF.

The table lists this clonotype with a few counts. This rearrangement joins TRBV24-1 to TRBJ1-2, with unresolved D. With 1 base removed from V and 3 bases from J, the gap between germline ends came to 5 bases. The CDR3 contains 13 residues. Germline CDR1 is KGHDR and CDR2 is SFDVKD. CDR3 protein: CATSDFKDYGYTF. CDR3 nucleotides: TGTGCCACCAGTGATTTTAAGGACTATGGCTACACCTTC.

This clonotype has a handful of counts. This chain links TRBV4-3 with TRBJ2-2, with D tentatively TRBD1 (6 bases). The CDR3 spans 16 residues. V was shortened by 0 bases and J by 5 bases, with 13 bases between the two germline ends. Germline CDR1 LGHNA, CDR2 YSLEER. The CDR3 DNA reads as TGCGCCAGCAGCCAAGATCCCCAGGGGCGTACCGGGGAGCTGTTTTTT. It is translated as CASSQDPQGRTGELFF.

V gene TRBV6-2 or TRBV6-3 combines with J gene TRBJ2-7, with TRBD2 as a possible D gene (5 bases). The germline V gene has CDR1 MNHEY and CDR2 SVGEGT. The ends were cut back, 8 bases at V and 4 bases at J, with 12 bases in the middle. The CDR3 is 12 residues long. The chain's CDR3 is CASGEGTYEQYF. CDR3 DNA sequence: TGTGCCAGCGGAGAGGGAACGTACGAGCAGTACTTC.

In its sample, this clonotype was seen a few times. The chain uses TRBV28 and TRBJ2-1; TRBD2 matches at 10 bases. CDR3 length: 17 residues. Germline loops: CDR1 MDHEN, CDR2 SYDVKM. V trimming: 8 bases; J trimming: 10 bases; junction bases outside the gene matches: 20. The CDR3 DNA reads TGTGCCAGCCGTCGGGAGCGGGTGGGACTAGCGACGGGGGAGCAGTTCTTC. As protein: CASRRERVGLATGEQFF.

The chain joins TRBV15 to TRBJ2-3, with D tentatively TRBD1 or TRBD2 (5 bases each). Germline CDR1 LNHNV, CDR2 YYDKDF (reference sequence). The V and J ends lost 1 base and 3 bases respectively, with 20 bases between them. CDR3 size: 18 residues. DNA of the CDR3: TGTGCCACCAGCAGAGCAAGATGGAGGCAGGGTGTAACAGATACGCAGTATTTT. Translating it yields CATSRARWRQGVTDTQYF. The complete variable domain, with remaining parts taken from reference TRBV15 and TRBJ2-3, reads DAMVIQNPRYQVTQFGKPVTLSCSQTLNHNVMYWYQQKSSQAPKLLFHYYDKDFNNEADTPDNFQSRRPNTSFCFLDIRSPGLGDTAMYLCATSRARWRQGVTDTQYFGPGTRLTVL.

This clonotype was picked up a small number of times. The V gene is TRBV6-2 or TRBV6-3, the J gene TRBJ1-2; 7 bases align to TRBD1. Germline V gene lookup returns CDR1 MNHEY and CDR2 SVGEGT. This CDR3 is built from 15 residues. V was pared by 2 bases and J by 7 bases, with 10 bases of the junction left unmatched. CDR3 sequence (DNA): TGTGCCAGCAGTTACCCTTGGACAGGTCCGGCTGGCTACACCTTC. Amino acid sequence: CASSYPWTGPAGYTF.

This clonotype has a handful of counts. The chain carries TRBV2 and TRBJ1-6; 7 nucleotides line up with TRBD1. The CDR3 is made up of 15 amino acids. J lost 9 bases, V lost 6 bases, and 11 bases had no gene match. Per the germline V gene, CDR1 is SNHLY and CDR2 is FYNNEI. CDR3 amino acids: CASRGDRVLGSPLHF. CDR3 sequence (DNA): TGTGCCAGCAGAGGAGACAGGGTTTTGGGTTCACCCCTCCACTTT.

V and J are TRBV6-1 and TRBJ2-1; D not resolved. The V end was cut by 5 bases, the J end by 10 bases, with 18 bases between. CDR1 and CDR2 from the germline V gene are MNHNS and SASEGT. The CDR3 consists of 14 residues. The CDR3: CASSPMGRIKEQFF. Written as DNA, the CDR3 is TGTGCCAGCAGTCCTATGGGCCGAATCAAAGAGCAGTTCTTC.

This chain connects TRBV20-1 to TRBJ1-1; D ambiguous. The germline V and J ends were trimmed by 0 bases and 10 bases, with 15 bases remaining between them. The CDR3 contains 13 residues. Germline CDR1 DFQATT, CDR2 SNEGSKA (reference sequence). In DNA form, the CDR3 reads TGCAGTGCTAGAGATCCCCGGATACTGAGAGCTTTCTTT. Its translation: CSARDPRILRAFF.

The chain carries TRBV25-1 and TRBJ2-3; D might be TRBD1 (6 bases). The ends were cut back, 1 base at V and 1 base at J, with 15 bases in the middle. The CDR3 loop spans 17 amino acids. Germline lookup yields CDR1 MGHDK and CDR2 SYGVNS. CDR3 DNA sequence: TGTGCCAGCAGTGAATTGAAGACAGGCTCTGGCACAGATACGCAGTATTTT. It codes for CASSELKTGSGTDTQYF.

This clonotype was counted a few times. The chain has TRBV5-1 and TRBJ2-2, with D possibly matching TRBD1 (6 bases). CDR1 and CDR2 from the germline V gene are SGHRS and YFSETQ. The CDR3 consists of 12 residues. V lost 5 bases, J lost 6 bases, and 8 bases lay in between. The CDR3 nucleotides read TGCGCCAGCAGACAGGGTCCCGGGGAGCTGTTTTTT. Its protein is CASRQGPGELFF.

The chain employs TRBV2 and TRBJ2-7, with D possibly TRBD1 on 5 matching bases. Deletions cut 8 bases from V and 4 bases from J, with 18 bases between. The CDR3 is 14 residues long. CDR1 SNHLY and CDR2 FYNNEI come from the germline V gene. Here the CDR3 DNA reads TGTGCCAGCGTGCCCACAGGAAGCAGTTACGAGCAGTACTTC. This encodes CASVPTGSSYEQYF.

V usage is TRBV4-3 and J usage is TRBJ1-5; D possibly corresponds to TRBD1 (6 bases). The CDR3 has 15 residues. Germline V CDR1 and CDR2: LGHNA, YSLEER. V gave up 0 bases and J gave up 4 bases, with 10 bases separating them. In DNA, the CDR3 is TGCGCCAGCAGCCAAGAATGGACAGAAAATCAGCCCCAGCATTTT. This gives the protein CASSQEWTENQPQHF.

J is TRBJ2-3 and V is TRBV5-1; D perhaps matches TRBD1 (5 bases). The germline V gene has CDR1 SGHRS and CDR2 YFSETQ. V dropped 2 bases and J dropped 3 bases, with 10 bases sitting between them. The CDR3 sequence is 14 residues long. CDR3 loop: CASSFAYRTDTQYF. The CDR3 region has the DNA TGCGCCAGCAGCTTTGCCTACAGGACAGATACGCAGTATTTT. Using reference TRBV5-1 and TRBJ2-3 for the parts outside the CDR3, the full variable domain is KAGVTQTPRYLIKTRGQQVTLSCSPISGHRSVSWYQQTPGQGLQFLFEYFSETQRNKGNFPGRFSGRQFSNSRSEMNVSTLELGDSALYLCASSFAYRTDTQYFGPGTRLTVL.

This clonotype was observed a handful of times. CDR3 nucleotides: TGCAGTGCTAGAAATCCAGGGATGGGTGCTAGGGAGCTGTTTTTT. Translating it yields CSARNPGMGARELFF. The rearrangement links TRBV20-1 to TRBJ2-2, with D perhaps TRBD1 (5 bases). This CDR3 is built from 15 residues. Germline CDR1 DFQATT, CDR2 SNEGSKA (reference sequence). V lost 2 bases, J lost 9 bases, and 19 bases lay in between.

This clonotype occurred a few times. The J gene is TRBJ2-7, the V gene TRBV7-8; D perhaps matches TRBD2 (6 bases). The CDR3 spans 16 residues. Trimming shortened V by 5 bases and J by 0 bases, and 17 bases separated the two germline ends. In germline, CDR1 is SGHVS, CDR2 FQNEAQ. CDR3 protein: CASSVNQGLRSYEQYV. Here the CDR3 DNA reads TGTGCCAGCAGCGTAAATCAGGGACTCCGCTCCTACGAGCAGTACGTC.

This clonotype was counted a few times. This sequence joins TRBV24-1 and TRBJ2-1; 10 nucleotides agree with TRBD2. The CDR3 is 16 amino acids. The V gene's germline CDR1 is KGHDR and CDR2 SFDVKD. Unmatched junction bases numbered 7, after V lost 0 bases and J lost 9 bases. CDR3 amino acids: CATSDLKRGGLGEQFF. The CDR3 nucleotides are TGTGCCACCAGTGATTTGAAGCGGGGGGGCCTTGGTGAGCAGTTCTTC.

The table lists this clonotype with a few counts. This sequence joins TRBV3-1 and TRBJ2-5, with 7 bases fitting TRBD2. The junction had 12 bases not matched to a gene; V was cut back by 3 bases and J by 5 bases. CDR1 LGHDT and CDR2 YNNKEL come from the germline V gene (reference sequence). The CDR3 length is 16 residues. CDR3 DNA: TGTGCCAGCAGCCACTACAGCGGGGCCCGTGGGGAGACCCAGTACTTC. Residues: CASSHYSGARGETQYF.

The sample holds a few counts of this clonotype. The chain employs TRBV7-3 and TRBJ2-7; 9 positions agree with TRBD1. The CDR3 runs to 15 residues. Unmatched junction bases numbered 5, after V lost 0 bases and J lost 5 bases. CDR1 and CDR2 from the germline V gene are SGHTA and FQGTGA. Here the CDR3 reads CASSLTGTGIHEQYF. The CDR3 nucleotides read TGTGCCAGCAGCTTAACCGGGACAGGGATCCACGAGCAGTACTTC.

The chain combines TRBV6-1 with TRBJ2-1; the D gene is possibly TRBD1 (5 bases). This CDR3 spans 15 amino acids. CDR1 is MNHNS and CDR2 is SASEGT in the germline V gene. V was shortened by 6 bases and J by 8 bases, with 20 bases between the two germline ends. CDR3 coding DNA: TGTGCCAGCAGATTGAATCAGGGTGGATACTATGAGCAGTTCTTC. It yields the protein CASRLNQGGYYEQFF.

This clonotype was counted a few times. This rearrangement joins TRBV7-9 to TRBJ2-7; D might be TRBD1 (5 bases). CDR3 size: 15 residues. The germline V and J ends were trimmed by 5 bases and 5 bases, with 19 bases remaining between them. Germline values: CDR1 SEHNR, CDR2 FQNEAQ (reference sequence). This CDR3 is CASSPITGVRDEQYF. CDR3 nucleotides: TGTGCCAGCAGCCCGATTACAGGTGTTAGGGACGAGCAGTACTTC. Looking up the rest from reference TRBV7-9 and TRBJ2-7 gives the full variable domain: DTGVSQNPRHKITKRGQNVTFRCDPISEHNRLYWYRQTLGQGPEFLTYFQNEAQLEKSRLLSDRFSAERPKGSFSTLEIQRTEQGDSAMYLCASSPITGVRDEQYFGPGTRLTVT.

The rearrangement links TRBV7-6 to TRBJ2-2; 10 bases align to TRBD1. V shed 2 bases, J shed 1 base, and the junction held 19 bases outside the gene matches. The CDR3 loop spans 22 amino acids. CDR1 and CDR2 from the germline V gene are SGHVS and FNYEAQ. Written as DNA, the CDR3 is TGTGCCAGCAGCTTATCTGTGTCCCGGGACAGGGGCGCTAGCAGGAACACCGGGGAGCTGTTTTTT. Residues: CASSLSVSRDRGASRNTGELFF. Based on the CDR3 plus reference TRBV7-6 and TRBJ2-2, the full variable domain is GAGVSQSPRYKVTKRGQDVALRCDPISGHVSLYWYRQALGQGPEFLTYFNYEAQQDKSGLPNDRFSAERPEGSISTLTIQRTEQRDSAMYRCASSLSVSRDRGASRNTGELFFGEGSRLTVL.

V is TRBV6-5 and J is TRBJ2-7; perhaps TRBD1 as D (6 bases). CDR3 length: 15 amino acids. The V and J ends lost 0 bases and 2 bases respectively, with 11 bases between them. Germline V CDR1 and CDR2: MNHEY, SVGAGI. The CDR3 here is CASSYSGGIPYEQYF. As DNA, the CDR3 is TGTGCCAGCAGTTACTCAGGGGGTATTCCCTACGAGCAGTACTTC.

This clonotype was picked up a small number of times. V usage is TRBV12-3 or TRBV12-4 and J usage is TRBJ2-2, with D unclear. This CDR3 has 13 residues. With 5 bases removed from V and 5 bases from J, the gap between germline ends came to 9 bases. CDR3 region: CASSPRTTGELFF. The CDR3 DNA sequence: TGTGCCAGCAGTCCGCGAACAACCGGGGAGCTGTTTTTT.

This chain joins TRBV18 and TRBJ1-3, with D unresolved. V lost 4 bases and J 2 bases, leaving 15 bases between the germline ends. The CDR3 has 16 residues. CDR1 KGHSH and CDR2 LQKENI come from the germline V gene. CDR3 amino acids: CASSLNDRGTGNTIYF. CDR3 nucleotides: TGTGCCAGCTCACTAAATGACCGGGGAACTGGAAACACCATATATTTT.

The rearrangement links TRBV29-1 to TRBJ1-2; D gene unclear. Germline V gene data show CDR1 as SQVTM and CDR2 as ANQGSEA. The CDR3 extends over 11 amino acids. Trimming stripped 5 bases from V and 3 bases from J, with 7 bases between. The CDR3 DNA follows: TGCAGCGTTCTGGGCGACTATGGCTACACCTTC. The encoded protein is CSVLGDYGYTF. Full variable domain (remainder filled in from reference TRBV29-1 and TRBJ1-2): SAVISQKPSRDICQRGTSLTIQCQVDSQVTMMFWYRQQPGQSLTLIATANQGSEATYESGFVIDKFPISRPNLTFSTLTVSNMSPEDSSIYLCSVLGDYGYTFGSGTRLTVV.

This clonotype was found a few times. This chain connects TRBV4-1 to TRBJ2-5; 14 bases line up with TRBD2. The V gene end was trimmed by 3 bases and the J gene end by 1 base; junction bases not matched to a gene: 10. The germline CDR1 and CDR2 sequences are MGHRA and YSYEKL. The CDR3 has 19 residues. Written as DNA, the CDR3 is TGCGCCAGCAGCCAGGAATACAGGGGGACTAGCGGGGGCCAAGAGACCCAGTACTTC. Encoded protein: CASSQEYRGTSGGQETQYF.

V usage is TRBV7-2 and J usage is TRBJ2-7, with D tentatively TRBD2 (5 bases). CDR1 and CDR2 from the germline V gene are SGHTA and FQGNSA. V gave up 6 bases and J gave up 0 bases, with 15 bases separating them. This CDR3 has 15 residues. Here the CDR3 DNA reads TGTGCCAGCAGAGAGACCGGGGATAGCTCCTACGAGCAGTACTTC. Protein: CASRETGDSSYEQYF. Filled out from reference TRBV7-2 and TRBJ2-7, the complete variable domain reads GAGVSQSPSNKVTEKGKDVELRCDPISGHTALYWYRQSLGQGLEFLIYFQGNSAPDKSGLPSDRFSAERTGGSVSTLTIQRTQQEDSAVYLCASRETGDSSYEQYFGPGTRLTVT.

The chain links TRBV5-6 to TRBJ1-2; the D is unclear. CDR1 is SGHDT, CDR2 YYEEEE, per germline. V lost 0 bases and J lost 5, with 8 bases in between. The length of the CDR3 is 13 residues. Here the CDR3 reads CASSLGPAYGYTF. The CDR3 DNA reads as TGTGCCAGCAGCTTGGGCCCGGCATATGGCTACACCTTC.